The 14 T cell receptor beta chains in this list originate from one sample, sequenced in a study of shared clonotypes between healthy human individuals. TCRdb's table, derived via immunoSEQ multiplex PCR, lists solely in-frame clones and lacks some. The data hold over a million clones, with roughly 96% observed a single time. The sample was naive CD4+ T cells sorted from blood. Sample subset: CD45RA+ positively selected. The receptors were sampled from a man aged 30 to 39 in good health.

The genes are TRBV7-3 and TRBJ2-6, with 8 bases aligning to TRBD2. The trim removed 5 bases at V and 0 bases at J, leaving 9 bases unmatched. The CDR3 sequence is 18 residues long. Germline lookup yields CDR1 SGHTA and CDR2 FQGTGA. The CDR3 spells CASSLAGGLPSGANVLTF. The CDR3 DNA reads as TGTGCCAGCAGCCTCGCGGGGGGCCTTCCCTCTGGGGCCAACGTCCTGACTTTC. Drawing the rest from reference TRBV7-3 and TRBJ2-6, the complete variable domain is GAGVSQTPSNKVTEKGKYVELRCDPISGHTALYWYRQSLGQGPEFLIYFQGTGAADDSGLPNDRFFAVRPEGSVSTLKIQRTERGDSAVYLCASSLAGGLPSGANVLTFGAGSRLTVL.

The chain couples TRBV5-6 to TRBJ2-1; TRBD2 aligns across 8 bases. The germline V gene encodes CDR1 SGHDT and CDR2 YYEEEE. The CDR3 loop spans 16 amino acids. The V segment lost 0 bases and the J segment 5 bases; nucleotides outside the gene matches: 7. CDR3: CASSLALAGGDNEQFF. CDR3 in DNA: TGTGCCAGCAGCTTGGCCCTTGCGGGGGGCGACAATGAGCAGTTCTTC.

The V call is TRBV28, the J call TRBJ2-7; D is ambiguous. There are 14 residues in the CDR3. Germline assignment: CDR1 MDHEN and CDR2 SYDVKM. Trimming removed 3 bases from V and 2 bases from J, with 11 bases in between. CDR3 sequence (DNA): TGTGCCAGCAGTTTCCGGACGATAACCTACGAGCAGTACTTC. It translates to CASSFRTITYEQYF. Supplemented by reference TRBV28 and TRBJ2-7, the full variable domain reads DVKVTQSSRYLVKRTGEKVFLECVQDMDHENMFWYRQDPGLGLRLIYFSYDVKMKEKGDIPEGYSVSREKKERFSLILESASTNQTSMYLCASSFRTITYEQYFGPGTRLTVT.

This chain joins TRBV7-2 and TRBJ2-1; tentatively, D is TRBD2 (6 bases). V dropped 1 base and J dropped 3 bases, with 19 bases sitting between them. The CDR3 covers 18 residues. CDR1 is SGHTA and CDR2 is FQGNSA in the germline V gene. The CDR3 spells CASSLVVGRTDIYNEQFF. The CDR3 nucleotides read TGTGCCAGCAGCTTAGTCGTTGGGAGGACGGATATCTACAATGAGCAGTTCTTC.

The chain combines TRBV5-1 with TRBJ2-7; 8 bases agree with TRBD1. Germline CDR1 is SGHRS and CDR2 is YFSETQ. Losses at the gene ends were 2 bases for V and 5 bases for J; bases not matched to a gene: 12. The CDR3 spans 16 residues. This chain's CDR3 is CASSFLTGTGGHEQYF. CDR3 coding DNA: TGCGCCAGCAGCTTCTTAACCGGGACAGGTGGCCACGAGCAGTACTTC.

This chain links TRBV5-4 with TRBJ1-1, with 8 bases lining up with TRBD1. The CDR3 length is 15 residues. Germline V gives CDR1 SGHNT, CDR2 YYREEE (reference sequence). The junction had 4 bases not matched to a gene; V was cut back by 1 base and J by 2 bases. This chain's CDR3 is CASSLQGAINTEAFF. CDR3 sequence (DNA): TGTGCCAGCAGCTTGCAGGGGGCAATAAACACTGAAGCTTTCTTT.

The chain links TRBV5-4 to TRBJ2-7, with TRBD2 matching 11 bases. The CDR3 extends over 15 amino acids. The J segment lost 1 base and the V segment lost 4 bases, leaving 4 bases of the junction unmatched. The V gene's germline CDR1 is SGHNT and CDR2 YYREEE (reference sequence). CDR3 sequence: CASSPRLAGSYEQYF. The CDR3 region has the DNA TGTGCCAGCAGCCCCCGACTAGCGGGGTCCTACGAGCAGTACTTC.

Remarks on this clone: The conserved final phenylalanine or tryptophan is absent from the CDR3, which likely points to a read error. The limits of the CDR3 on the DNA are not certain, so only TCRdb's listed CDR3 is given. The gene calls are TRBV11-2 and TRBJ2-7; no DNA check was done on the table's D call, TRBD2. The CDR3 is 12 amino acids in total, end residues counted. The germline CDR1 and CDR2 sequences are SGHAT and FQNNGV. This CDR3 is CASSPFPGRLAL.

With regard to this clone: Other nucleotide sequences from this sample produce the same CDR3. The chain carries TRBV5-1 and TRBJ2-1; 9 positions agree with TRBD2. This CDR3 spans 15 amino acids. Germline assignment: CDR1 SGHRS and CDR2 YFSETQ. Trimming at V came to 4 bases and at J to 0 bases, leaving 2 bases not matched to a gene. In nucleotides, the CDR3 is TGCGCCAGCAGCAGTAGCGGGAGCTCCTACAATGAGCAGTTCTTC. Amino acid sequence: CASSSSGSSYNEQFF.

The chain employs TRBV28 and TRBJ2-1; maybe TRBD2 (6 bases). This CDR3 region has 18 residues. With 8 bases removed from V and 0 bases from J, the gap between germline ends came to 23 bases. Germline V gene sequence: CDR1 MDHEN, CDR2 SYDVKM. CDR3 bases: TGTGCCAGCTTTCCTCCGCGTCTCGGGAGCTCCTCCTACAATGAGCAGTTCTTC. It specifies CASFPPRLGSSSYNEQFF.

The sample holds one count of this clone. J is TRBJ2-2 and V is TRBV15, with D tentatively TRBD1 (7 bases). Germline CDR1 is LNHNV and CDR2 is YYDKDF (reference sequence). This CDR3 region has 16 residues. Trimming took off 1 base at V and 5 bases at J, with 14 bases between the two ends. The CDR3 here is CATSRAGGRVTGELFF. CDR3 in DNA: TGTGCCACCAGCAGAGCAGGGGGGCGGGTGACCGGGGAGCTGTTTTTT. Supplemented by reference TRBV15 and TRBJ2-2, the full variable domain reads DAMVIQNPRYQVTQFGKPVTLSCSQTLNHNVMYWYQQKSSQAPKLLFHYYDKDFNNEADTPDNFQSRRPNTSFCFLDIRSPGLGDTAMYLCATSRAGGRVTGELFFGEGSRLTVL.

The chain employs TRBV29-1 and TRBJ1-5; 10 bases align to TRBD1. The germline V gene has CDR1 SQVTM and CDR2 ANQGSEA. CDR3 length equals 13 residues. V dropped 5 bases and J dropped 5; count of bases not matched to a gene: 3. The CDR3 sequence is CSVTTGGDQPQHF. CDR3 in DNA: TGCAGCGTTACGACAGGGGGCGATCAGCCCCAGCATTTT.

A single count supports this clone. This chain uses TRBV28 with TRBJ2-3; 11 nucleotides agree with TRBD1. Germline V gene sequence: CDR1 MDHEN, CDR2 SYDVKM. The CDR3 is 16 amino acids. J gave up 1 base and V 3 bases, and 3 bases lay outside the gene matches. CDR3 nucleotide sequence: TGTGCCAGCAGTTTGTGGACAGGGGGCGGCACAGATACGCAGTATTTT. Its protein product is CASSLWTGGGTDTQYF.

In nucleotides, the CDR3 is TGTGCCACAGCGGAGGCTAGCACAGATACGCAGTATTTT. Protein product: CATAEASTDTQYF. V is TRBV10-3 and J is TRBJ2-3; D may be TRBD2 (5 bases). V was cut by 10 bases and J by 0 bases, with 11 bases left in between. Looked up from germline, CDR1 is ENHRY and CDR2 is SYGVKD. The CDR3 totals 13 residues.